The 32 T cell receptor beta chains below were found in one sample sequenced in a study of Tregs in tolerant kidney transplant recipients. Profiled with immunoSEQ multiplex PCR; TCRdb holds only in-frame clones, not every one. The sample has over 50,000 clones, approximately 83% seen once. Specimen: Tregs from blood, collected before the transplant. The receptor set was obtained from a human donor who received a combined kidney and bone marrow transplant.

This clone has only a few counts. The chain employs TRBV4-1 and TRBJ1-4, with 8 bases fitting TRBD1. Germline CDR1 is MGHRA and CDR2 is YSYEKL. This CDR3 is built from 13 residues. The J segment lost 7 bases and the V segment lost 9 bases, leaving 7 bases of the junction unmatched. The CDR3 coding sequence is TGCGCCAGTTCCGGGACAGGTCGTGAAAAACTGTTTTTT. Protein: CASSGTGREKLFF.

This clone has a handful of counts. V usage is TRBV6-5 and J usage is TRBJ2-1; TRBD2 might be the D (6 bases). The germline gives CDR1 MNHEY, CDR2 SVGAGI. Deletions cut 5 bases from V and 13 bases from J, with 24 bases between. CDR3 length: 15 residues. CDR3 residues: CASSHGTEGPLAQFF. In nucleotides, the CDR3 is TGTGCCAGCAGTCACGGGACGGAGGGACCCCTGGCCCAGTTCTTC.

This sequence joins TRBV11-2 and TRBJ1-2, with TRBD1 identical over 7 bases. Trimming removed 3 bases from V and 4 bases from J; junction bases left unmatched: 11. Germline V gene data show CDR1 as SGHAT and CDR2 as FQNNGV. CDR3 length equals 16 residues. The CDR3 spells CASSFLMGGGPYGYTF. CDR3 coding DNA: TGTGCCAGCAGCTTCCTGATGGGAGGGGGCCCCTATGGCTACACCTTC.

V and J are TRBV13 and TRBJ2-7; D gene unclear. The CDR3 sequence is 12 residues long. Germline V CDR1 and CDR2: PRHDT, FYEKMQ (reference sequence). V gave up 1 base and J gave up 7 bases, with 8 bases separating them. The CDR3: CASSLAPLEQYF. CDR3 sequence (DNA): TGTGCCAGCAGCTTAGCCCCCCTTGAGCAGTACTTC.

The chain uses TRBV12-2 and TRBJ1-4. TRBV12-2 is listed as a pseudogene. The CDR3 consists of 17 residues. The CDR3 here is CASRPLPCFPTNEKLFF. In DNA, the CDR3 is TGTGCAAGTCGCCCCCTGCCCTGTTTTCCAACTAATGAAAAACTGTTTTTT.

The rearrangement joins TRBV6-6 to TRBJ1-2; D is unclear. This CDR3 has 12 residues. V shed 8 bases and J shed 2 bases, with 9 bases lying between them. Per the germline V gene, CDR1 is MNHNY and CDR2 is SVGAGI (reference sequence). CDR3 amino acids: CASERRNYGYTF. In DNA, the CDR3 is TGTGCCAGCGAGAGGAGGAACTATGGCTACACCTTC.

This sequence joins TRBV9 and TRBJ1-2, with D tentatively TRBD1 (6 bases). Trimming removed 4 bases at V and 5 bases at J, with 15 bases between. Germline values: CDR1 SGDLS, CDR2 YYNGEE. The CDR3 covers 14 residues. CDR3 in DNA: TGTGCCAGCAGCTGGGGGGAGACAGGATATGGCTACACCTTC. Protein product: CASSWGETGYGYTF.

The gene calls are TRBV6-6 and TRBJ2-1, with D uncertain. The V gene lost 0 bases and the J gene lost 8 bases, with 8 bases spanning the gap. Germline CDR1 reads MNHNY; CDR2 reads SVGAGI (reference sequence). The CDR3 length is 13 residues. CDR3 DNA: TGTGCCAGCAGTTACTCGAGTCGGGATGAGCAGTTCTTC. This encodes CASSYSSRDEQFF.

CDR3 region: CASSAHRGRSTGELFF. The CDR3 DNA is TGTGCCAGCAGCGCCCATAGGGGGCGCAGCACCGGGGAGCTGTTTTTT. The rearrangement uses TRBV9 and TRBJ2-2; 7 nucleotides agree with TRBD1. With 3 bases clipped from V and 4 bases from J, the junction kept 9 bases outside the gene matches. CDR3 length: 16 amino acids. Germline-derived CDR1 and CDR2 are SGDLS and YYNGEE.

This chain joins TRBV5-1 and TRBJ2-3, with D hard to call. The CDR3 has 13 residues. CDR1 is SGHRS and CDR2 is YFSETQ in the germline V gene. V shed 2 bases and J shed 2 bases, with 6 bases lying between them. CDR3 protein: CASSFGYTDTQYF. The CDR3 DNA reads TGCGCCAGCAGCTTTGGGTACACAGATACGCAGTATTTT. The variable domain in full, with the rest retrieved from reference TRBV5-1 and TRBJ2-3, is KAGVTQTPRYLIKTRGQQVTLSCSPISGHRSVSWYQQTPGQGLQFLFEYFSETQRNKGNFPGRFSGRQFSNSRSEMNVSTLELGDSALYLCASSFGYTDTQYFGPGTRLTVL.

This chain links TRBV29-1 with TRBJ2-5; D is uncertain. CDR3 length: 13 residues. The germline V gene has CDR1 SQVTM and CDR2 ANQGSEA. Trimming took off 3 bases at V and 1 base at J, with 9 bases between the two ends. This chain's CDR3 is CSVEGRIQETQYF. The CDR3 DNA sequence: TGCAGCGTTGAGGGCCGGATCCAAGAGACCCAGTACTTC.

The chain carries TRBV6-5 and TRBJ1-1; 10 nucleotides agree with TRBD1. With 6 bases clipped from V and 5 bases from J, the junction kept 9 bases outside the gene matches. The CDR3 is made up of 15 amino acids. Germline V gene lookup returns CDR1 MNHEY and CDR2 SVGAGI. The CDR3: CASSRRTGGGTEAFF. As DNA, the CDR3 is TGTGCCAGCAGCCGAAGGACAGGGGGAGGTACTGAAGCTTTCTTT.

The gene calls are TRBV19 and TRBJ2-5, with D tentatively TRBD1 (5 bases). The CDR3 is 14 amino acids. Germline values: CDR1 LNHDA, CDR2 SQIVND (reference sequence). The V end lost 1 base, the J end lost 5 bases, and 11 bases lay between the germline ends. The CDR3 loop reads CASSIGGQWETQYF. For the CDR3, the DNA is TGTGCCAGTAGTATAGGTGGACAATGGGAGACCCAGTACTTC.

The chain employs TRBV5-1 and TRBJ1-1; D is uncertain. Trimming removed 4 bases from V and 4 bases from J, with 11 bases in between. The CDR3 sequence is 13 residues long. Germline V CDR1 and CDR2: SGHRS, YFSETQ. The CDR3 region is CASSLIYGTEAFF. CDR3 in DNA: TGCGCCAGCAGCCTCATCTATGGCACTGAAGCTTTCTTT.

CDR3 DNA: TGTGCCAGCAGCTTAACGCAGGGGAGCACAGATACGCAGTATTTT. Translation: CASSLTQGSTDTQYF. This chain uses TRBV5-5 with TRBJ2-3; D is perhaps TRBD1 (6 bases). V was clipped by 2 bases and J by 0 bases, with 10 bases between them. Germline V gene data show CDR1 as SGHKS and CDR2 as YYEKEE (reference sequence). The CDR3 has 15 amino acids.

CDR3 coding DNA: TGTGCCAGCTCACAAGCGGGGGGGCCAGCCGCTGAGCAGTTCTTC. Protein sequence: CASSQAGGPAAEQFF. The V gene is TRBV18, the J gene TRBJ2-1, with 10 bases aligning to TRBD2. From germline, CDR1 is KGHSH and CDR2 LQKENI. The CDR3 covers 15 residues. V lost 4 bases, J lost 9 bases, and 9 bases stayed unmatched.

The chain employs TRBV7-2 and TRBJ2-7; 10 bases align to TRBD2. The junction had 12 bases not matched to a gene; V was cut back by 1 base and J by 9 bases. The CDR3 length is 16 residues. Germline lookup yields CDR1 SGHTA and CDR2 FQGNSA. DNA for the CDR3: TGTGCCAGCAGCTTAGGGTCGCTAGCGGGAGTCGGTGGGCAGTACTTC. The encoded protein is CASSLGSLAGVGGQYF.

The chain recombines TRBV7-9 with TRBJ2-3; 7 positions match TRBD1. Germline assignment: CDR1 SEHNR and CDR2 FQNEAQ (reference sequence). The CDR3 runs to 16 residues. J was trimmed by 0 bases and V by 5 bases; bases with no gene match: 8. The CDR3 reads CASSPGDRGSTDTQYF. The CDR3 DNA reads as TGTGCCAGCAGCCCCGGGGACAGAGGGAGCACAGATACGCAGTATTTT.

The chain employs TRBV20-1 and TRBJ2-7, with D perhaps TRBD1 or TRBD2 (5 bases each). With 3 bases removed from V and 6 bases from J, the gap between germline ends came to 9 bases. Germline CDR1 and CDR2: DFQATT and SNEGSKA (reference sequence). This CDR3 comprises 11 residues. The CDR3 region is CSASGGPEQYF. The CDR3 bases are TGCAGTGCTAGTGGGGGACCCGAGCAGTACTTC.

The CDR3 is CASSFVSGTSGIEQFF. As DNA, the CDR3 is TGTGCCAGCAGCTTCGTTTCCGGGACTAGCGGAATTGAGCAGTTCTTC. The chain couples TRBV7-9 to TRBJ2-1, with 11 bases lining up with TRBD2. V trimming: 3 bases; J trimming: 9 bases; junction bases outside the gene matches: 10. The CDR3 sequence is 16 residues long. Germline V gives CDR1 SEHNR, CDR2 FQNEAQ (reference sequence). Full variable domain (remainder filled in from reference TRBV7-9 and TRBJ2-1): DTGVSQNPRHKITKRGQNVTFRCDPISEHNRLYWYRQTLGQGPEFLTYFQNEAQLEKSRLLSDRFSAERPKGSFSTLEIQRTEQGDSAMYLCASSFVSGTSGIEQFFGPGTRLTVL.

The chain couples TRBV2 to TRBJ2-7, with 9 nucleotides matching TRBD2. The CDR3 runs to 14 residues. The V segment lost 1 base and the J segment 3 bases; nucleotides outside the gene matches: 1. The germline V gene encodes CDR1 SNHLY and CDR2 FYNNEI. This chain's CDR3 is CASSEGTSVYEQYF. The CDR3 DNA follows: TGTGCCAGCAGTGAAGGGACTAGCGTCTACGAGCAGTACTTC.

J is TRBJ2-5 and V is TRBV11-2; D not resolved. The V end lost 5 bases, the J end lost 11 bases, and 15 bases lay between the germline ends. Germline loops: CDR1 SGHAT, CDR2 FQNNGV. This CDR3 region has 12 residues. The CDR3 DNA reads as TGTGCCAGCAGCCCAGATCCCTTCTGGCAGTACTTC. Its translation: CASSPDPFWQYF.

CDR3 sequence (DNA): TGCGCCAGCGCCGGGCCCCGCGAAGGGGAGCTGTTTTTT. Translating gives CASAGPREGELFF. V usage is TRBV5-1 and J usage is TRBJ2-2; D not certain. The CDR3 sequence is 13 residues long. Trimming shortened V by 7 bases and J by 8 bases, and 15 bases separated the two germline ends. Germline CDR1 reads SGHRS; CDR2 reads YFSETQ.

On this clone itself: Compared with germline, one end of the junction differs, possibly owing to a read error. The chain is built from TRBV7-9 and TRBJ1-1; D gene uncertain. The CDR3 sequence is 14 residues long. Germline CDR1 and CDR2: SEHNR and FQNEAQ (reference sequence). CDR3 DNA: TGCGCCAGCAGCCTAACCAACCGGTACACTGAAGCTTTCTTT. This gives the protein CASSLTNRYTEAFF.

This rearrangement joins TRBV5-1 to TRBJ1-2, with 8 nucleotides matching TRBD1. CDR1 SGHRS and CDR2 YFSETQ come from the germline V gene. The CDR3 is 20 amino acids. Trimming removed 7 bases from V and 3 bases from J; junction bases left unmatched: 26. CDR3 sequence reads: CASRNPFFFPGQGRDYGYTF. DNA of the CDR3: TGCGCCAGCCGAAACCCATTTTTTTTCCCAGGACAGGGAAGGGACTATGGCTACACCTTC.

J is TRBJ2-3 and V is TRBV19; D may match TRBD1 or TRBD2 (5 bases each). This CDR3 is 15 amino acids long. Germline V gene data show CDR1 as LNHDA and CDR2 as SQIVND (reference sequence). Trimming cost V 2 bases and J 2 bases, with 11 bases left between them. The CDR3 protein is CASSITGTPTDTQYF. The CDR3 DNA sequence: TGTGCCAGTAGTATAACCGGGACGCCCACAGATACGCAGTATTTT.

This chain uses TRBV2 with TRBJ1-4; 8 bases fit TRBD1. Germline CDR1 and CDR2: SNHLY and FYNNEI. The CDR3 covers 13 residues. V shed 6 bases and J 5 bases; nucleotides not matched to a gene: 2. The CDR3 here is CASSRTGNEKLFF. The CDR3 coding sequence is TGTGCCAGCAGCAGGACAGGGAATGAAAAACTGTTTTTT.

The chain joins TRBV18 to TRBJ1-2, with TRBD1 matching 8 bases. This CDR3 region has 13 residues. Germline V gene lookup returns CDR1 KGHSH and CDR2 LQKENI. V gave up 4 bases and J gave up 8 bases; unmatched junction bases: 6. The CDR3: CASSQNGDRGYTF. The CDR3 nucleotides are TGTGCCAGCTCACAAAACGGGGACAGGGGCTACACCTTC. Together with reference TRBV18 and TRBJ1-2, the CDR3 gives the full variable domain: NAGVMQNPRHLVRRRGQEARLRCSPMKGHSHVYWYRQLPEEGLKFMVYLQKENIIDESGMPKERFSAEFPKEGPSILRIQQVVRGDSAAYFCASSQNGDRGYTFGSGTRLTVV.

The V gene is TRBV18, the J gene TRBJ1-1, with TRBD1 matching over 8 bases. V lost 5 bases to trimming and J lost 0 bases; unmatched junction nucleotides: 5. Germline CDR1 and CDR2: KGHSH and LQKENI. CDR3 length: 15 residues. The CDR3 reads CASSEKQGVNTEAFF. CDR3 bases: TGTGCCAGCTCAGAAAAACAGGGGGTGAACACTGAAGCTTTCTTT.

J is TRBJ2-2 and V is TRBV19, with 11 bases that match TRBD1. The J segment lost 5 bases and the V segment lost 1 base, leaving 15 bases of the junction unmatched. This CDR3 is 20 amino acids long. Germline CDR1 and CDR2: LNHDA and SQIVND (reference sequence). This CDR3 is CASSIATGTGGLWKTGELFF. CDR3 DNA sequence: TGTGCCAGTAGTATAGCAACCGGGACAGGGGGGCTTTGGAAGACCGGGGAGCTGTTTTTT.

V and J are TRBV6-5 and TRBJ1-2; the D is unclear. The CDR3 extends over 15 amino acids. Germline-derived CDR1 and CDR2 are MNHEY and SVGAGI. Between the trimmed V and J ends, which lost 6 bases and 3 bases, there was a span of 17 bases. The CDR3 nucleotides are TGTGCCAGCAGCCCAACAAGCCGGCGAGACTATGGCTACACCTTC. This gives the protein CASSPTSRRDYGYTF.

V usage is TRBV6-6 and J usage is TRBJ2-1; no clear D gene. Germline CDR1 reads MNHNY; CDR2 reads SVGAGI (reference sequence). The CDR3 runs to 14 residues. The germline V and J ends were trimmed by 6 bases and 4 bases, with 13 bases remaining between them. The CDR3 DNA sequence: TGTGCCAGCAGAACGGGTCTTGGGTACAATGAGCAGTTCTTC. Translation gives CASRTGLGYNEQFF.